What follows describes a single T cell receptor beta chain. Antigen unknown. The conserved closing phenylalanine or tryptophan is absent in this CDR3, likely reflecting a read error. These data originate in a study of vaccination and CD4 T cells after COVID-19. Study context: Stimulation of cells relied on overlapping spike peptides derived from SARS-CoV-2, HCoV-NL63, HCoV-OC43 and HCoV-229E. Control wells got either CEFX epitopes, HIV-1 Nef peptides, or no peptide at all. Broader study findings: Only after vaccination were a median about 87% of convalescents' reactive clones seen.

The assay that was used to sequence DNA from cultured CD4+ T cells was the Oncomine TCR Beta short-read assay. TCRdb re-called the PCR reads with MiXCR, one entry per CDR3 protein. The profile shows some 15,000 distinct CDR3 sequences, 35% of them singletons. Documented treatment: roughly 10-day PBMC culture with coronavirus spike peptide pools or control peptides (ViraFEST assay). US Alpha, Beta and Delta variants postdated the positive PCR dates, which ran from March to December 2020. CDR1 and CDR2 (germline): SQVTM, ANQGSEA. V lost 8 bases to trimming and J lost 0 bases; unmatched junction nucleotides: 7. The CDR3 extends over 14 amino acids.

The chain couples TRBV29-1 to TRBJ1-1; 9 nucleotides line up with TRBD1. The origin of this receptor is a human donor with COVID-19. Sample: cultured CD4+ T cells from blood. The chain's CDR3 is CSYCGTGLNTEAFY. In nucleotides, the CDR3 is TGCAGCTATTGTGGGACAGGGTTGAACACTGAAGCTTTCTAT.